The entry below describes one T cell receptor beta chain. The CDR3 sequence is 21 residues long. Germline assignment: CDR1 LGHNA and CDR2 YNFKEQ. V dropped 0 bases and J dropped 0; count of bases not matched to a gene: 17. The data are from a study of technical replicates of blood from several donors. Assay used: immunoSEQ multiplex PCR; TCRdb lists only in-frame clones, some missing. Of more than 50,000 clones listed, approximately 87% are singletons. V is TRBV4-2 and J is TRBJ1-5; 7 bases agree with TRBD1. Specimen: PBMCs. This sequence was found in a human donor in good health. Some clones in this sample may be carry-over from other donors' samples. The DNA for the CDR3 is TGTGCCAGCAGCCAAGATCCCGCGGCAGGGGGAAAGTTTGGTAGCAATCAGCCCCAGCATTTT. It yields the protein CASSQDPAAGGKFGSNQPQHF.